Below are 12 T cell receptor beta chains sequenced from a single sample in a study of blood T cell repertoires in COVID-19. Sequenced by immunoSEQ multiplex PCR; TCRdb stores in-frame clones only, minus some. Here the sample spans approximately 81,000 clones, roughly 91% being singletons. Sequencing input: peripheral blood. These receptors originate from a woman aged 45-65 years in a cohort sampled during active COVID-19.

The J gene is TRBJ2-7, the V gene TRBV18, with TRBD1 identical over 8 bases. Losses at the gene ends were 3 bases for V and 7 bases for J; bases not matched to a gene: 8. Germline CDR1 KGHSH, CDR2 LQKENI. This CDR3 region has 14 residues. The CDR3 spells CASSPARGPGEQYF. The CDR3 nucleotides are TGTGCCAGCTCACCGGCCAGGGGGCCGGGTGAGCAGTACTTC.

The V gene is TRBV5-1, the J gene TRBJ2-3; 10 bases map to TRBD2. The CDR3 contains 14 residues. CDR1 and CDR2 from the germline V gene are SGHRS and YFSETQ. V was pared by 4 bases and J by 6 bases, with 5 bases of the junction left unmatched. CDR3 bases: TGCGCCAGCAGCCTCCTAGCGGGGGATGATACGCAGTATTTT. Translation gives CASSLLAGDDTQYF.

V and J are TRBV28 and TRBJ1-5, with unresolved D. The germline V gene encodes CDR1 MDHEN and CDR2 SYDVKM. CDR3 length: 12 amino acids. Trimming stripped 5 bases from V and 9 bases from J, with 11 bases between. Written as DNA, the CDR3 is TGTGCCAGCAGTACCACGCGGCGGCCCCAGCATTTT. It specifies CASSTTRRPQHF.

V and J are TRBV19 and TRBJ2-5; 9 nucleotides align to TRBD1. The junction had 3 bases not matched to a gene; V was cut back by 3 bases and J by 1 base. CDR1 is LNHDA and CDR2 is SQIVND in the germline V gene (reference sequence). This CDR3 is built from 15 residues. Here the CDR3 DNA reads TGTGCCAGTAGTATTGGGACAGGGAGCCAAGAGACCCAGTACTTC. Translated, it gives CASSIGTGSQETQYF.

The rearrangement joins TRBV7-2 to TRBJ1-4; a possible D gene is TRBD1 (5 bases). Trimming took 5 bases from V and 4 from J, leaving 17 bases between them. CDR3 length: 16 residues. CDR1 and CDR2 (germline): SGHTA, FQGNSA. The CDR3: CASSLQAGRDNEKLFF. The CDR3 DNA follows: TGTGCCAGCAGCCTACAAGCGGGCAGGGATAATGAAAAACTGTTTTTT.

The chain combines TRBV11-3 with TRBJ2-3, with 9 bases fitting TRBD2. The CDR3 spans 15 residues. Germline trimming cut 8 bases from V and 2 bases from J; bases unmatched to any gene: 8. In germline, CDR1 is SGHNT, CDR2 YENEEA. DNA for the CDR3: TGTGCCAGCCGGCGCGGGGGGGCCGACACAGATACGCAGTATTTT. Its protein product is CASRRGGADTDTQYF.

V gene TRBV19 combines with J gene TRBJ1-5; TRBD1 matches 7 bases. This CDR3 has 15 residues. V trimming: 4 bases; J trimming: 2 bases; junction bases outside the gene matches: 5. CDR1 LNHDA and CDR2 SQIVND come from the germline V gene (reference sequence). The CDR3 region has the DNA TGTGCCAGTAGTACCCGCCAGGGGGGCAATCAGCCCCAGCATTTT. This encodes CASSTRQGGNQPQHF.

This chain connects TRBV4-1 to TRBJ2-1; 8 bases fit TRBD2. Germline CDR1 MGHRA, CDR2 YSYEKL. The CDR3 covers 17 residues. V lost 0 bases and J lost 4; bases outside the gene matches: 8. CDR3 amino acids: CASSQEAPSGFYNEQFF. The CDR3 DNA is TGCGCCAGCAGCCAAGAAGCGCCTAGCGGGTTTTACAATGAGCAGTTCTTC.

The chain is built from TRBV5-4 and TRBJ2-1; TRBD2 agrees at 11 bases. There are 15 residues in the CDR3. The germline CDR1 and CDR2 sequences are SGHNT and YYREEE (reference sequence). Unmatched junction bases numbered 3, after V lost 4 bases and J lost 3 bases. CDR3 coding DNA: TGTGCCAGCAGCACAACTAGCGGGAGCTACAATGAGCAGTTCTTC. Encoded protein: CASSTTSGSYNEQFF.

The chain is built from TRBV6-2 or TRBV6-3 and TRBJ2-3; 8 bases align to TRBD2. J gave up 0 bases and V 2 bases, and 13 bases lay outside the gene matches. The germline V gene has CDR1 MNHEY and CDR2 SVGEGT. The CDR3 extends over 19 amino acids. CDR3 nucleotide sequence: TGTGCCAGCAGTTACCCGGAGGCGGGGGGTATCTCTAGCACAGATACGCAGTATTTT. Encoded protein: CASSYPEAGGISSTDTQYF.

The chain links TRBV28 to TRBJ1-5; D is unresolved. Deletions cut 6 bases from V and 0 bases from J, with 6 bases between. The CDR3 is made up of 13 amino acids. Germline V CDR1 and CDR2: MDHEN, SYDVKM. CDR3 in amino acids: CASRRDSNQPQHF. The CDR3 region has the DNA TGTGCCAGCAGGAGAGATAGCAATCAGCCCCAGCATTTT.

V usage is TRBV5-1 and J usage is TRBJ2-5, with 10 bases fitting TRBD2. The CDR3 consists of 18 residues. The ends lost 0 bases at V and 3 bases at J; junction bases unmatched: 11. The germline CDR1 and CDR2 sequences are SGHRS and YFSETQ. The CDR3 is CASSLGSMGLAGEETQYF. The DNA of the CDR3 is TGCGCCAGCAGCTTGGGATCAATGGGGCTAGCGGGAGAAGAGACCCAGTACTTC.